The T cell receptor (beta chain) under discussion was sequenced for a study of identical twins. cDNA molecules carried unique molecular identifiers, and template switching added a universal primer site. TCRdb independently ran MiXCR on the 5' RACE reads; one entry per CDR3 protein. The sample lists roughly 700,000 distinct CDR3 sequences, over 8.5% occurring once. On this clonotype itself: The antigen remains undetermined.

Findings and limits, study-wide: Cross-sectional statistics underpinned the conclusions; the same donors were not followed.

In germline, CDR1 is MNHEY, CDR2 SMNVEV (reference sequence). V was trimmed by 4 bases and J by 5 bases, leaving 18 bases between them. This CDR3 contains 15 residues. The data were also submitted as part of a second study, on yellow fever vaccine responses in identical twins.

This chain links TRBV27 with TRBJ2-7; D perhaps matches TRBD2 (6 bases). Sequencing used PBMCs. The sequence was obtained from a woman aged 18-30 years in good health. The CDR3 loop reads CASSWDLARLNEQYF. The CDR3 nucleotides read TGTGCCAGCAGTTGGGACTTAGCCCGACTAAACGAGCAGTACTTC.